What follows are 27 T cell receptor beta chains derived from one specimen sequenced in a study of T cell repertoires in cytomegalovirus infection. TCRdb independently ran MiXCR on the reads; one entry per CDR3 protein. Among around 530,000 distinct CDR3 sequences, about 15% were seen once, and the ten largest hold around 25%. Specimen: CD8+ T cells from PBMCs. The receptor source for this set is a human donor in good health (CMV status not recorded). Some clones in this sample may be carry-over from other donors' samples.

There are many counts of this clonotype. The genes are TRBV11-2 and TRBJ2-1; weak D call: TRBD2 (6 bases). The CDR3 covers 21 residues. The V end was cut by 1 base, the J end by 10 bases, with 35 bases between. Germline CDR1 SGHAT, CDR2 FQNNGV. This CDR3 is CASSLGPPGGDLPWQQWEQFF. For the CDR3, the DNA is TGTGCCAGCAGCTTAGGGCCCCCGGGCGGGGACCTCCCTTGGCAACAATGGGAGCAGTTCTTC.

This rearrangement joins TRBV28 to TRBJ2-3; perhaps D is TRBD1 or TRBD2 (6 bases each). Germline CDR1 and CDR2: MDHEN and SYDVKM. Trimming left V 10 bases short and J 3 bases short, with 17 bases between. The CDR3 has 14 residues. Here the CDR3 reads CATILRGATDTQYF. The CDR3 bases are TGTGCCACCATTTTAAGGGGGGCAACAGATACGCAGTATTTT. The full variable domain, in which reference TRBV28 and TRBJ2-3 provide the parts outside the CDR3, is DVKVTQSSRYLVKRTGEKVFLECVQDMDHENMFWYRQDPGLGLRLIYFSYDVKMKEKGDIPEGYSVSREKKERFSLILESASTNQTSMYLCATILRGATDTQYFGPGTRLTVL.

In regard to this clonotype: A much larger clonotype is one base distant, so this may be a read error. The gene calls are TRBV28 and TRBJ2-7; TRBD1 matches 7 bases. The CDR3 is 14 amino acids. CDR1 and CDR2 from the germline V gene are MDHEN and SYDVKM. The CDR3 loop reads CASSLSAGGYEQCF. The CDR3 region has the DNA TGTGCCAGCAGTTTATCAGCAGGGGGATACGAGCAGTGCTTC.

In this sample, this clonotype turned up a few times. The chain recombines TRBV28 with TRBJ2-1; TRBD2 aligns across 14 bases. The CDR3 totals 17 residues. V shed 4 bases, J shed 6 bases, and the junction held 8 bases outside the gene matches. Germline CDR1 reads MDHEN; CDR2 reads SYDVKM. CDR3 residues: CASSSPGLAGAFNEQFF. The CDR3 bases are TGTGCCAGCAGTTCCCCGGGACTAGCGGGAGCTTTCAATGAGCAGTTCTTC.

The rearrangement links TRBV6-5 to TRBJ2-1; D tentatively fits TRBD1 or TRBD2 (5 bases each). Between the trimmed V and J ends, which lost 6 bases and 5 bases, there was a span of 17 bases. Per germline, CDR1 MNHEY and CDR2 SVGAGI. The CDR3 spans 15 residues. CDR3 sequence reads: CASSLGPPRDNEQFF. The CDR3 nucleotides are TGTGCCAGCAGCCTGGGACCCCCCAGGGACAATGAGCAGTTCTTC.

This clonotype was counted ten times or more. The chain employs TRBV4-2 and TRBJ2-1, with 7 bases fitting TRBD2. Germline V lookup: CDR1 LGHNA, CDR2 YNFKEQ. The CDR3 is made up of 16 amino acids. J lost 0 bases, V lost 0 bases, and 2 bases had no gene match. CDR3: CASSQESGTSYNEQFF. CDR3 bases: TGTGCCAGCAGCCAAGAGAGCGGGACCTCCTACAATGAGCAGTTCTTC.

The chain links TRBV7-8 to TRBJ2-3; no definite D call. Trimming shortened V by 5 bases and J by 0 bases, and 9 bases separated the two germline ends. From germline, CDR1 is SGHVS and CDR2 FQNEAQ. This CDR3 is 14 amino acids long. The CDR3 region has the DNA TGTGCCAGCAGCCGAGGACCGAGCACAGATACGCAGTATTTT. Protein product: CASSRGPSTDTQYF. Full variable domain (remainder filled in from reference TRBV7-8 and TRBJ2-3): GAGVSQSPRYKVAKRGQDVALRCDPISGHVSLFWYQQALGQGPEFLTYFQNEAQLDKSGLPSDRFFAERPEGSVSTLKIQRTQQEDSAVYLCASSRGPSTDTQYFGPGTRLTVL.

This clonotype was detected only a few times. V is TRBV20-1 and J is TRBJ2-7; 11 bases align to TRBD2. V shed 1 base and J 0 bases; nucleotides not matched to a gene: 2. CDR1 DFQATT and CDR2 SNEGSKA come from the germline V gene (reference sequence). The CDR3 runs 15 residues. The CDR3 sequence is CSARALAGDSYEQYF. The CDR3 nucleotides read TGCAGTGCTAGAGCACTAGCGGGGGACTCCTACGAGCAGTACTTC.

This rearrangement joins TRBV15 to TRBJ1-5, with D possibly being TRBD1 (6 bases). V was shortened by 0 bases and J by 0 bases, with 9 bases between the two germline ends. Germline values: CDR1 LNHNV, CDR2 YYDKDF (reference sequence). The CDR3 consists of 16 residues. CDR3 in DNA: TGTGCCACCAGCAGAGACAGGGGCGATAGCAATCAGCCCCAGCATTTT. Amino acid sequence: CATSRDRGDSNQPQHF.

The V gene is TRBV4-2, the J gene TRBJ1-6; 8 positions match TRBD1. V was pared by 0 bases and J by 10 bases, with 11 bases of the junction left unmatched. The CDR3 totals 17 residues. Germline CDR1 is LGHNA and CDR2 is YNFKEQ. The CDR3 nucleotides are TGTGCCAGCAGCCAAGATCCCCTCGACAGGGGCAGCTCACCCCTCCACTTT. This sequence encodes CASSQDPLDRGSSPLHF.

There are many counts of this clonotype. The chain employs TRBV4-1 and TRBJ1-5; D perhaps matches TRBD1 (5 bases). V lost 0 bases, J lost 1 base, and 10 bases lay in between. CDR1 and CDR2 (germline): MGHRA, YSYEKL. The CDR3 loop spans 16 amino acids. As DNA, the CDR3 is TGCGCCAGCAGCCAAGATGGGGGGTTGAGCAATCAGCCCCAGCATTTT. Translating it yields CASSQDGGLSNQPQHF.

This clonotype was recorded many times. V is TRBV27 and J is TRBJ1-5; 10 nucleotides match TRBD1. Germline CDR1 MNHEY, CDR2 SMNVEV (reference sequence). The CDR3 consists of 15 residues. The V gene end was trimmed by 7 bases and the J gene end by 4 bases; junction bases not matched to a gene: 7. DNA of the CDR3: TGTGCCAGCACCAAGGACAGGGGGGGGAATCAGCCCCAGCATTTT. This gives the protein CASTKDRGGNQPQHF.

There are many counts of this clonotype. The chain uses TRBV27 and TRBJ1-4; no firm D call. CDR3 size: 15 residues. In germline, CDR1 is MNHEY, CDR2 SMNVEV (reference sequence). V was cut by 7 bases and J by 8 bases, with 20 bases left in between. The CDR3 spells CASTTLGGFGEKLFF. In DNA, the CDR3 is TGTGCCAGCACCACCCTGGGAGGGTTTGGGGAAAAACTGTTTTTT.

The chain employs TRBV27 and TRBJ2-2; D not resolved. CDR3 length: 13 residues. Per the germline V gene, CDR1 is MNHEY and CDR2 is SMNVEV (reference sequence). V lost 5 bases and J 6 bases, leaving 10 bases between the germline ends. The DNA of the CDR3 is TGTGCCAGCAGTCCTAGTCAGGCCGGGGAGCTGTTTTTT. This gives the protein CASSPSQAGELFF.

The rearrangement uses TRBV4-1 and TRBJ1-2; D uncertain. Germline V lookup: CDR1 MGHRA, CDR2 YSYEKL. This CDR3 spans 14 amino acids. The V end lost 1 base, the J end lost 4 bases, and 10 bases lay between the germline ends. CDR3 protein: CASSQGGRGYGYTF. CDR3 bases: TGCGCCAGCAGCCAAGGAGGGAGAGGCTATGGCTACACCTTC.

This clonotype has at least ten counts. This chain uses TRBV28 with TRBJ2-1, with 7 positions matching TRBD2. CDR1 and CDR2 (germline): MDHEN, SYDVKM. V shed 6 bases, J shed 0 bases, and the junction held 11 bases outside the gene matches. This CDR3 has 17 residues. The CDR3 DNA reads as TGTGCCAGCAGCACCATAGAGAGGACTAGCTCCTACAATGAGCAGTTCTTC. It is translated as CASSTIERTSSYNEQFF. Supplemented by reference TRBV28 and TRBJ2-1, the full variable domain reads DVKVTQSSRYLVKRTGEKVFLECVQDMDHENMFWYRQDPGLGLRLIYFSYDVKMKEKGDIPEGYSVSREKKERFSLILESASTNQTSMYLCASSTIERTSSYNEQFFGPGTRLTVL.

A remark on this clonotype: A much larger clone lies one base from this, so it may be a read error. J is TRBJ2-2 and V is TRBV6-5; the D is unclear. The CDR3 contains 15 residues. Germline V gives CDR1 MNHEY, CDR2 SVGAGI. Trimming removed 0 bases from V and 0 bases from J, with 5 bases in between. CDR3 amino acids: CASSYSASNTGELFF. CDR3 DNA sequence: TGTGCCAGCAGTTACTCGGCTTCGAACACCGGGGAGCTGTTTTTT.

At least ten counts were recorded for this clonotype. This sequence joins TRBV7-9 and TRBJ2-3; TRBD2 agrees at 9 bases. Looked up from germline, CDR1 is SEHNR and CDR2 is FQNEAQ (reference sequence). V gave up 7 bases and J gave up 0 bases; unmatched junction bases: 8. The CDR3 loop spans 16 amino acids. The CDR3 loop reads CASTSLAGASTDTQYF. The CDR3 bases are TGTGCCAGCACCTCGTTAGCGGGGGCTAGCACAGATACGCAGTATTTT.

This clonotype appeared many times. The chain joins TRBV7-8 to TRBJ2-1; D is tentatively TRBD1 or TRBD2 (5 bases each). CDR3 length: 18 amino acids. Germline CDR1 SGHVS, CDR2 FQNEAQ. V gave up 2 bases and J gave up 4 bases, with 21 bases separating them. The CDR3 nucleotides are TGTGCCAGCAGCTTACCCCCGGTTAGGGACCCGGCGTACAATGAGCAGTTCTTC. Amino acids: CASSLPPVRDPAYNEQFF.

This clonotype was observed a handful of times. The V gene is TRBV6-5, the J gene TRBJ2-1, with TRBD2 matching 11 bases. CDR1 is MNHEY and CDR2 is SVGAGI in the germline V gene. CDR3 length equals 12 residues. V was clipped by 11 bases and J by 9 bases; unmatched bases: 6. Here the CDR3 reads CASFLAGGEQFF. DNA of the CDR3: TGTGCCTCTTTTCTAGCGGGAGGTGAGCAGTTCTTC.

The table lists this clonotype with many counts. The chain is built from TRBV11-2 and TRBJ2-1; 8 bases line up with TRBD2. CDR1 is SGHAT, CDR2 FQNNGV, per germline. V shed 2 bases and J 7 bases; nucleotides not matched to a gene: 7. The CDR3 consists of 15 residues. CDR3 in amino acids: CASSLNTAGVNEQFF. Written as DNA, the CDR3 is TGTGCCAGCAGCTTAAATACAGCGGGGGTGAATGAGCAGTTCTTC.

Many counts were recorded for this clonotype. This chain uses TRBV6-6 with TRBJ2-1, with 7 bases that match TRBD1. Germline V gene sequence: CDR1 MNHNY, CDR2 SVGAGI (reference sequence). With 6 bases clipped from V and 4 bases from J, the junction kept 6 bases outside the gene matches. This CDR3 region has 14 residues. As DNA, the CDR3 is TGTGCCAGCAGCCAGGGACAGATTTACAATGAGCAGTTCTTC. Its translation is CASSQGQIYNEQFF.

In its sample, this clonotype was seen a few times. V is TRBV15 and J is TRBJ2-1; 9 bases match TRBD2. Germline CDR1 reads LNHNV; CDR2 reads YYDKDF (reference sequence). There are 15 residues in the CDR3. The V segment lost 3 bases and the J segment 8 bases; nucleotides outside the gene matches: 8. The CDR3 loop is CATSSKGLALDEQFF. Written as DNA, the CDR3 is TGTGCCACCAGCAGCAAGGGACTAGCTCTAGATGAGCAGTTCTTC.

Details on this clonotype: A read error may be the cause here, since a much bigger clone is one base away. The chain has TRBV27 and TRBJ2-7, with TRBD2 matching 11 bases. The germline gives CDR1 MNHEY, CDR2 SMNVEV (reference sequence). The CDR3 totals 17 residues. As DNA, the CDR3 is TGTGCCAGCAGTTTAGGCCTAGCGGGAGGCTCCTCCCACGAGCAGTACTTC. Protein product: CASSLGLAGGSSHEQYF.

The V and J genes are TRBV6-6 and TRBJ2-7; possibly TRBD2 for D (6 bases). The germline V and J ends were trimmed by 8 bases and 4 bases, with 9 bases remaining between them. This CDR3 spans 11 amino acids. CDR1 MNHNY and CDR2 SVGAGI come from the germline V gene (reference sequence). CDR3: CASPGGYEQYF. The CDR3 bases are TGTGCCAGCCCCGGGGGTTACGAGCAGTACTTC.

On this clonotype itself: The germline gene is not matched at one end of the junction; a read error may be the cause. The chain joins TRBV7-9 to TRBJ2-6, with D perhaps matching TRBD1 (5 bases). The CDR3 covers 19 residues. Germline lookup yields CDR1 SEHNR and CDR2 FQNEAQ (reference sequence). CDR3 sequence reads: CASSSSTRAPTTGANVLNF. In nucleotides, the CDR3 is TGTGCCAGCAGCTCCAGTACCCGGGCCCCGACGACTGGGGCCAACGTCCTGAATTTC.

This chain connects TRBV29-1 to TRBJ2-5; tentative D call: TRBD1 (5 bases). The CDR3 extends over 14 amino acids. Trimming pared 3 bases from V and 5 bases from J, leaving 16 bases between. Germline V lookup: CDR1 SQVTM, CDR2 ANQGSEA. In nucleotides, the CDR3 is TGCAGCGTTGATTTAGCAGGGTTTTCGGAGACCCAGTACTTC. It encodes CSVDLAGFSETQYF. Full variable domain (rest looked up from reference TRBV29-1 and TRBJ2-5): SAVISQKPSRDICQRGTSLTIQCQVDSQVTMMFWYRQQPGQSLTLIATANQGSEATYESGFVIDKFPISRPNLTFSTLTVSNMSPEDSSIYLCSVDLAGFSETQYFGPGTRLLVL.